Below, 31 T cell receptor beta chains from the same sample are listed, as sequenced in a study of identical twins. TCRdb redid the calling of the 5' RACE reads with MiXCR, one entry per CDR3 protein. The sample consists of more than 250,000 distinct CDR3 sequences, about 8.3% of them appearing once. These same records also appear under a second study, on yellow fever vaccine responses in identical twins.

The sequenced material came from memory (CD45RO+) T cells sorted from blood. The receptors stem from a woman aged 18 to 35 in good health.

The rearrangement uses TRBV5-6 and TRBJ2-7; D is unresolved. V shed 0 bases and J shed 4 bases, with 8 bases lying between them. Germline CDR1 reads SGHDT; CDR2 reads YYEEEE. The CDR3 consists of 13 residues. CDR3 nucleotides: TGTGCCAGCAGCTTGGGCGGACCATACGAGCAGTACGTC. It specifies CASSLGGPYEQYV.

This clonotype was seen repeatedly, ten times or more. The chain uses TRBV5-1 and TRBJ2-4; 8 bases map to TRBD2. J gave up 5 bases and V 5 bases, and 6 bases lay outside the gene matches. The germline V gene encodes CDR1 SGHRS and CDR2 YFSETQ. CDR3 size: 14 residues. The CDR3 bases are TGCGCCAGCAGTATCGGGGGGGACCAAAACATTCAGTACTTC. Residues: CASSIGGDQNIQYF.

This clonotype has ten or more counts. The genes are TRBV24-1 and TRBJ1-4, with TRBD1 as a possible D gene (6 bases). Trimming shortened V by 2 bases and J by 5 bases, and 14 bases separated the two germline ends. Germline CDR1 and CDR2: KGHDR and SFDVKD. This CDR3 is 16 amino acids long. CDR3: CATSDSRGQINEKLFF. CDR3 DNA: TGTGCCACCAGTGATTCTCGCGGACAGATAAATGAAAAACTGTTTTTT.

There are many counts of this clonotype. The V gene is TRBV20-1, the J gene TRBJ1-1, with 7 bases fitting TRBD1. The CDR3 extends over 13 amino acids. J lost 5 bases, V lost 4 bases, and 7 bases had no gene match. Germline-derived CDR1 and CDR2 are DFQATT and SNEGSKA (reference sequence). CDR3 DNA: TGCAGTGCTAAGGACAGGATTTGGACTGAAGCTTTCTTT. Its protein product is CSAKDRIWTEAFF.

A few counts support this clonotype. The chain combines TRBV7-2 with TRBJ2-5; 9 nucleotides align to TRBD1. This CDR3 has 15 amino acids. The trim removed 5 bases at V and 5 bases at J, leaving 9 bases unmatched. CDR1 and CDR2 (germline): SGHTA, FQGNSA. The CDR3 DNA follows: TGTGCCAGCAGCCTCCGGGACAGGGACTTCGAGACCCAGTACTTC. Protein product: CASSLRDRDFETQYF.

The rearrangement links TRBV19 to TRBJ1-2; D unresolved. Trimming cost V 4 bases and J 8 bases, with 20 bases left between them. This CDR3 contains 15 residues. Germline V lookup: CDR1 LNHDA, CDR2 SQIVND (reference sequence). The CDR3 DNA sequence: TGTGCCAGTAGTAACGACGGTTTTGCTTCTCGAGGCTACACCTTC. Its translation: CASSNDGFASRGYTF.

CDR3 nucleotides: TGTGCCAGTAGATCCCCGGGCAGGGGAATGGGCGAGCAGTTCTTC. It is translated as CASRSPGRGMGEQFF. The J gene is TRBJ2-1, the V gene TRBV19, with D possibly matching TRBD1 (6 bases). V dropped 6 bases and J dropped 10 bases, with 22 bases sitting between them. The CDR3 has 15 amino acids. Germline lookup yields CDR1 LNHDA and CDR2 SQIVND (reference sequence).

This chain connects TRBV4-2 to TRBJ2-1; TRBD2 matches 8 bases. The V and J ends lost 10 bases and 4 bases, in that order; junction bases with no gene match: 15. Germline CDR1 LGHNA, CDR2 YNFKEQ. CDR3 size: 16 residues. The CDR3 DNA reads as TGTGCCACCACCCCCACCCCGGCGGGGGGATACAATGAGCAGTTCTTC. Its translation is CATTPTPAGGYNEQFF.

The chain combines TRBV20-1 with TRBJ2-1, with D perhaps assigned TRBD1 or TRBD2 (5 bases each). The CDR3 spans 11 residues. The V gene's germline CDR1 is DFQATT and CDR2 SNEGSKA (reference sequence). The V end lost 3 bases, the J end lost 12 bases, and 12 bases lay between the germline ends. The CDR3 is CSARRGAGQFF. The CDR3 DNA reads TGCAGTGCTAGGAGGGGTGCGGGGCAGTTCTTC.

The CDR3 DNA reads as TGTGCCAGCAGAAATAGGGACATCGGGACAGGGGCCTACGAGCAGTACTTC. Translation gives CASRNRDIGTGAYEQYF. V and J are TRBV28 and TRBJ2-7; 10 bases are a match to TRBD1. Germline V gene data show CDR1 as MDHEN and CDR2 as SYDVKM. Trimming took 6 bases from V and 2 from J; bases not matched to a gene: 13. The CDR3 has 17 residues.

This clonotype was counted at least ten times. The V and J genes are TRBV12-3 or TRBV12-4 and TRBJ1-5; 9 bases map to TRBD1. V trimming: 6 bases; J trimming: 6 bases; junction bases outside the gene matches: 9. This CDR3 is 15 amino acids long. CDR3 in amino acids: CASSTTGQGGQPQHF. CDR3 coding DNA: TGTGCCAGCAGCACCACGGGACAGGGTGGTCAGCCCCAGCATTTT.

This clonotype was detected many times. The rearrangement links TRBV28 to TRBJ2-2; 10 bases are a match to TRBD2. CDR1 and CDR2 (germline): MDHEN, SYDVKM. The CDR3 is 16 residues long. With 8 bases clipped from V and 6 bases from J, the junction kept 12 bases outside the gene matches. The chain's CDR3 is CASGSDGTSVSGELFF. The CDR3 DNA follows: TGTGCCAGCGGTAGCGACGGGACTAGCGTCTCCGGGGAGCTGTTTTTT. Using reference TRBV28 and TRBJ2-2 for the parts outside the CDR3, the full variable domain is DVKVTQSSRYLVKRTGEKVFLECVQDMDHENMFWYRQDPGLGLRLIYFSYDVKMKEKGDIPEGYSVSREKKERFSLILESASTNQTSMYLCASGSDGTSVSGELFFGEGSRLTVL.

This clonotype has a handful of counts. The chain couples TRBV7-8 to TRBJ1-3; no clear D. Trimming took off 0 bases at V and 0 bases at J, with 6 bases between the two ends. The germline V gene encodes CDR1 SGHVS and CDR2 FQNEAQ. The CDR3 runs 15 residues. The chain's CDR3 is CASSLAADSGNTIYF. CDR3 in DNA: TGTGCCAGCAGCTTAGCAGCGGACTCTGGAAACACCATATATTTT.

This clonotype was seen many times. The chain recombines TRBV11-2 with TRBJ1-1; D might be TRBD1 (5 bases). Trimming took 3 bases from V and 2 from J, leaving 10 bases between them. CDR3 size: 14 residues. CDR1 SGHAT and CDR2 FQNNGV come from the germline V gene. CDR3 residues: CASSFRDLNTEAFF. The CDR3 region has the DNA TGTGCCAGCAGCTTCAGGGATCTTAACACTGAAGCTTTCTTT.

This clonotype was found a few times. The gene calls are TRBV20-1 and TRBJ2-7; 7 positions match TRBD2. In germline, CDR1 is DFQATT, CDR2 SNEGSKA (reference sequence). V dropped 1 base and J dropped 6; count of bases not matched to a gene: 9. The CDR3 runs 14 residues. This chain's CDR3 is CSARVGAGSREQYF. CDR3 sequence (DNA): TGCAGTGCTAGAGTGGGAGCGGGAAGTCGCGAGCAGTACTTC.

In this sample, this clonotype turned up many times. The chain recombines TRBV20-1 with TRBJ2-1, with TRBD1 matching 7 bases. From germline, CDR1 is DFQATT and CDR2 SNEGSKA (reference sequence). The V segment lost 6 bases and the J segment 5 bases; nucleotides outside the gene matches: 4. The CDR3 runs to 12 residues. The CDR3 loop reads CSALGQNNEQFF. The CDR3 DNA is TGCAGTGCCCTGGGACAGAACAATGAGCAGTTCTTC.

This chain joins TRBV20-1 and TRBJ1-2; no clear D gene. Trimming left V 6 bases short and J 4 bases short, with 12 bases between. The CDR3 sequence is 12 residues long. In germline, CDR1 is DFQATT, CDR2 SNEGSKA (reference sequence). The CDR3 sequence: CSANDGTYGYTF. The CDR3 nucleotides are TGCAGTGCCAACGACGGTACCTATGGCTACACCTTC.

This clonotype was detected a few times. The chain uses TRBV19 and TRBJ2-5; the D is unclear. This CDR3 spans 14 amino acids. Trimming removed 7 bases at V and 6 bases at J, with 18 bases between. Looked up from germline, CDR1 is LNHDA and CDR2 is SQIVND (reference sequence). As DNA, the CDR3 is TGTGCCAGTAACGACCCAACCTTGTCGAAGACCCAGTACTTC. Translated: CASNDPTLSKTQYF.

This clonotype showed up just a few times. The CDR3 is CASSPKVLNSYNEQFF. The CDR3 DNA reads TGTGCCAGCTCACCAAAGGTCCTAAACTCCTACAATGAGCAGTTCTTC. The chain employs TRBV18 and TRBJ2-1; D gene unclear. Looked up from germline, CDR1 is KGHSH and CDR2 is LQKENI. V gave up 2 bases and J gave up 0 bases, with 11 bases separating them. This CDR3 has 16 amino acids. The full variable domain, rest sourced from reference TRBV18 and TRBJ2-1, is NAGVMQNPRHLVRRRGQEARLRCSPMKGHSHVYWYRQLPEEGLKFMVYLQKENIIDESGMPKERFSAEFPKEGPSILRIQQVVRGDSAAYFCASSPKVLNSYNEQFFGPGTRLTVL.

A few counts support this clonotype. CDR3 in amino acids: CSARGQDYGYTF. The DNA for the CDR3 is TGCAGTGCTAGAGGACAGGACTATGGCTACACCTTC. The chain has TRBV20-1 and TRBJ1-2; D possibly corresponds to TRBD1 (6 bases). Germline CDR1 is DFQATT and CDR2 is SNEGSKA (reference sequence). The CDR3 sequence is 12 residues long. The ends were cut back, 1 base at V and 3 bases at J, with 6 bases in the middle.

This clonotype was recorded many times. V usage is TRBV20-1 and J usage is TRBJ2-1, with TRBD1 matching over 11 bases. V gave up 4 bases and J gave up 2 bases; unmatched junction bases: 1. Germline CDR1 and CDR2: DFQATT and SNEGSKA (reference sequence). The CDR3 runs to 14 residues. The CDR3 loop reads CSAKGQGAYNEQFF. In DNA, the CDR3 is TGCAGTGCTAAGGGACAGGGGGCCTACAATGAGCAGTTCTTC.

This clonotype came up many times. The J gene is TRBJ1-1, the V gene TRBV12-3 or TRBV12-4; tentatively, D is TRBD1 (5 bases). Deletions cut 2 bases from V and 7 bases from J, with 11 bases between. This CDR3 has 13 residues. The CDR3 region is CASSLLLQGEAFF. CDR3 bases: TGTGCCAGCAGTTTATTATTGCAGGGTGAAGCTTTCTTT.

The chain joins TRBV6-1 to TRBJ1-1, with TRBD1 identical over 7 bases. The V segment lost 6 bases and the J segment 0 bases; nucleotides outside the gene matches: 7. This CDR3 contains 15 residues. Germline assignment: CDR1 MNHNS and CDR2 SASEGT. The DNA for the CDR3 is TGTGCCAGCAGCAATACGGGACAGCTGAACACTGAAGCTTTCTTT. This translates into CASSNTGQLNTEAFF.

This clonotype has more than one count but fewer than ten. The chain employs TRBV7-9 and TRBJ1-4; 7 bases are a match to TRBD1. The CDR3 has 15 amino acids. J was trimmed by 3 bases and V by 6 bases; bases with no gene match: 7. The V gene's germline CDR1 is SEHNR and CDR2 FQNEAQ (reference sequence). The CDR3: CASSQGGMPNEKLFF. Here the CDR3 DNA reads TGTGCCAGCAGTCAGGGGGGTATGCCTAATGAAAAACTGTTTTTT.

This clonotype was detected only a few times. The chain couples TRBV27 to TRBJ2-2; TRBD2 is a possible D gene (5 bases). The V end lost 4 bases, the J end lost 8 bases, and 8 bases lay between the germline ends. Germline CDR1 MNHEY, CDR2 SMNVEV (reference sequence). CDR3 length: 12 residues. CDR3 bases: TGTGCCAGCAGTTATCCGGGAGGGGAGCTGTTTTTT. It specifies CASSYPGGELFF.

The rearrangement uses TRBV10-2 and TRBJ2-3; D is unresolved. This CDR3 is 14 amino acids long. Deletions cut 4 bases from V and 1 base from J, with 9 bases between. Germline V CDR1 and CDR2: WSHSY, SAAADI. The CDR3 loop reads CASSVLSRTDTQYF. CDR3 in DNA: TGCGCCAGCAGTGTTTTGAGTCGCACAGATACGCAGTATTTT.

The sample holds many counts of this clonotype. CDR3 region: CASRRGGTYNEQFF. The CDR3, as DNA: TGTGCCAGCAGGAGGGGGGGGACCTACAATGAGCAGTTCTTC. This rearrangement joins TRBV25-1 to TRBJ2-1, with D tentatively TRBD2 (7 bases). Per germline, CDR1 MGHDK and CDR2 SYGVNS. V shed 6 bases and J shed 2 bases, with 11 bases lying between them. CDR3 length: 14 residues.

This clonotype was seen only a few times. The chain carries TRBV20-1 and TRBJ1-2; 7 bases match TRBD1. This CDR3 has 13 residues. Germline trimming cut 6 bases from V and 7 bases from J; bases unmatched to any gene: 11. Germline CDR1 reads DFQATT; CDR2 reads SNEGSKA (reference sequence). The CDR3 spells CSAIDAQGFGYTF. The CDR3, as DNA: TGCAGTGCGATCGACGCACAGGGGTTTGGCTACACCTTC.

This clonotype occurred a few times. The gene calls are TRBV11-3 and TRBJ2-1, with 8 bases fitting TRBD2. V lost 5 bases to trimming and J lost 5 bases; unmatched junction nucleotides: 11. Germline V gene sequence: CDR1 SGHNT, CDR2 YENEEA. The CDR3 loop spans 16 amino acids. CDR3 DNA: TGTGCCAGCAGCCCGGGGGGGACTCGAGCCGACAATGAGCAGTTCTTC. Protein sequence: CASSPGGTRADNEQFF.

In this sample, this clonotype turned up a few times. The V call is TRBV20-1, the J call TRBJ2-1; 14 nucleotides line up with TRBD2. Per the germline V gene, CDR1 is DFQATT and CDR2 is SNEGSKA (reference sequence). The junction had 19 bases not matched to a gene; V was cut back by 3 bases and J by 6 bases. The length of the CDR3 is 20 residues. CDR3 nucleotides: TGCAGTGCTAGTAGCTTTGTAGGGACTAGCGGGGGCTCACTGGGCAATGAGCAGTTCTTC. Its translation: CSASSFVGTSGGSLGNEQFF.

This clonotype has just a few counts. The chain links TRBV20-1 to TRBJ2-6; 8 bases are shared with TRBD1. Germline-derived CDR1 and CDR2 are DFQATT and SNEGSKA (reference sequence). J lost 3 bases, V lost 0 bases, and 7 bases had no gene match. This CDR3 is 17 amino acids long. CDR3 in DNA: TGCAGTGCTAGAGAACCCAGGGGGCAAGGTGGGGCCAACGTCCTGACTTTC. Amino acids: CSAREPRGQGGANVLTF.